Detailed here is one TCR beta chain. What this receptor recognizes is not known. No qualities accompany the bases; no much larger clone lies one base away. The data belong to a study of graft-versus-host responses after intestinal transplantation (dated by TCRdb to about 2021). Turning to the overall study: The transplants that recipients received were multivisceral, liver-intestinal, or isolated intestinal. Every recipient was given anti-thymocyte globulin induction, followed by around three years of maintenance tacrolimus and steroids. Bulk TCR-beta CDR3 sequencing was used to track graft-versus-host and host-versus-graft alloreactive T cell clones in the graft, circulation and bone marrow after intestinal transplantation. To identify alloreactive clones, pre-transplant mixed lymphocyte reaction products were sequenced and compared with unstimulated pre-transplant donor and recipient T cells. A cohort of about 25 intestinal transplant recipients, including one retransplant, was enrolled, and 3 patients lacking pretransplant specimens were excluded. Donor T cell macrochimerism was defined as a peak of at least 4% donor T cells among recipient peripheral blood mononuclear cells. Rather than being sequenced by the commercial service, samples from a few later patients were sequenced in-house on an Illumina MiSeq and processed with MiXCR.

CDR1 and CDR2 were assigned from the germline V gene as MGHRA and YSYEKL. The CDR3 numbers 18 residues from cysteine through phenylalanine. The entry retains the CDR3 DNA only, 54 bases that are in frame from base 1. At the junction V is shortened by 0 bases and J by 0 bases; bases outside the gene matches: 5. The method behind the library was the immunoSEQ multiplex PCR assay. For most patients, genomic DNA was isolated with the Qiagen DNeasy Blood and Tissue Kit and sent frozen to Adaptive Biotechnologies for TCR sequencing. High-throughput TCR-beta CDR3 sequencing of genomic DNA from most patients was performed by Adaptive Biotechnologies. The source study handled its data this way. Adaptive's ImmunoSEQ software supplied the TCR sequencing data for 15 to 20 patients, while MiXCR and VDJtools were used to process a few other patients. CD4 versus CD8 sorting errors were corrected by removing sequences found in both subsets at a frequency ratio below 5:1. CDR3 nucleotide sequences shared between donor and recipient were removed because their origin could not be assigned. At least 2-fold expansion over unstimulated cells and a minimum CFSE-low frequency of 0.002% (template counts) or 0.001% (read counts) were required for clones to be classified as alloreactive. Clones detected in sequenced pre-transplant spleen, lymph node, or MLR CFSE-low populations of the donor or recipient were defined as mappable. Cumulative frequency of alloreactive clones was calculated as a percentage of all sequences weighted by copy number. The clones in this table, taken by TCRdb from immuneACCESS, are in-frame only. Not every clone is retained; where verified, under half of the shortfall comes from an unresolved V gene, and the cause of the rest is unknown. From that table come the V and J calls and clone size; the DNA was used to work out D and trimming. The sample table holds more than 85,000 clones, of which 92% were seen once. Roughly 0.069% of the sample goes to the ten largest clones.

Summary of the overall study and its limitations: The conclusions were limited by the relatively low number and heterogeneity of the intestinal transplant patients. Peak levels of circulating GvH clones were associated with declines in HvG clones early after transplant. In the allografts of patients with donor T cell macrochimerism, GvH to HvG T cell clonal ratios were high. GvH clones turned up in recipient bone marrow, with some appearing earlier in ileal mucosa or blood, a pattern consistent with an intestinal mucosal origin.

The sample's time point label, decoded: cells obtained before transplantation from donor or recipient. CD3+CD4+ and CD3+CD8+ populations were FACS-sorted from unstimulated pre-transplant donor and recipient cells taken from spleen or lymph nodes. Recombination joined TRBV4-1 with TRBJ2-7; 13 nucleotides in the junction match TRBD2. The origin of this receptor is a human donor who was the organ donor for an intestinal transplant. The sequencing here drew on unstimulated CD8+ T cells sorted from spleen or lymph node cells, taken before transplant. The nucleotide sequence reads TGCGCCAGCAGCCAAGAGGGGGGACTAGCGGGAAGCTCCTACGAGCAGTACTTC. Translated, it reads CASSQEGGLAGSSYEQYF.